These T cell receptor beta chains were read from a single sample in a study of OX40 agonist ivuxolimab in advanced cancers. Assay used: immunoSEQ multiplex PCR; TCRdb lists only in-frame clones, some missing. The repertoire holds under 70,000 clones, with roughly 91% as singletons. Specimen: CD4+ or CD8+ T cells sorted from blood, collected in a trial of the OX40 agonist ivuxolimab. The receptors here all came from an adult with an advanced solid tumor such as melanoma, head and neck, liver or kidney cancer. Both conserved end residues are part of each CDR3. Each record gives: V gene, J gene, D gene, clone size, CDR3 DNA, CDR3 protein. A D gene is named only where the DNA matches it firmly. Only part of the rows carry a size: once, few, many, or a class if the clone is expanded.

TRBV29-1	TRBJ2-7	TRBD1	-	TGCAGCGTTATACGGCCCGGGACAGCCTACGAGCAGTACTTC	CSVIRPGTAYEQYF
TRBV10-2	TRBJ1-4	-	-	TGCGCCAGCAGTGCGAGCAGTATCAATGAAAAACTGTTTTTT	CASSASSINEKLFF
TRBV5-1	TRBJ2-4	TRBD2	-	TGCGCCAGCAGCCCGGGAGGGGAGTCCAAAAACATTCAGTACTTC	CASSPGGESKNIQYF
TRBV28	TRBJ2-2	TRBD2	-	TGTGCCAGCAGTTTAGGGACTAGCGGGGGGATTAACACCGGGGAGCTGTTTTTT	CASSLGTSGGINTGELFF
TRBV18	TRBJ1-4	-	-	TGTGCCAGCTCACCAGGAGGGACACTTGAAAAACTGTTTTTT	CASSPGGTLEKLFF
TRBV7-4	TRBJ2-1	TRBD2	-	TGTGCCGGGACTGGGCTAGCGGGGAACAATGAGCAGTTCTTC	CAGTGLAGNNEQFF
TRBV5-4	TRBJ2-4	-	-	TGTGCCAGCAGCTTCAACCAAAACATTCAGTACTTC	CASSFNQNIQYF
TRBV18	TRBJ1-1	-	once	TGTGCCAGCTCACCCGGGAGGCTGTCCGGGGTGAACACTGAAGCTTTCTTT	CASSPGRLSGVNTEAFF
TRBV7-9	TRBJ1-4	-	-	TGTGCCAGCAGAAAAGCGGGGCAGGGCGGTCATAATGAAAAACTGTTTTTT	CASRKAGQGGHNEKLFF
TRBV5-1	TRBJ1-4	-	-	TGCGCCAGCAGCTTGGTGGGGACTGCTAATGAAAAACTGTTTTTT	CASSLVGTANEKLFF
TRBV7-9	TRBJ1-2	-	-	TGTGCCAGCTACCGAGAGGGGGTCTATGGCTACACCTTC	CASYREGVYGYTF